These 27 T cell receptor beta chains were sequenced from one sample in a study of shared clonotypes between healthy human individuals. This table comes from immunoSEQ multiplex PCR, and its TCRdb copy is limited to in-frame clones, with some not included. The sample lists roughly 700,000 clones; about 74% were seen once. The sequencing sample was made of memory CD4+ T cells sorted from blood. Noted subset: CD45RA-negative fraction. The receptors originated from a woman aged 25 to 45 in good health.

V is TRBV6-1 and J is TRBJ1-1; D is perhaps TRBD1 (6 bases). The CDR3 has 12 amino acids. Germline CDR1 and CDR2: MNHNS and SASEGT. The ends were cut back, 5 bases at V and 4 bases at J, with 8 bases in the middle. The CDR3 spells CASSTGPTEAFF. In nucleotides, the CDR3 is TGTGCCAGCAGTACAGGGCCCACTGAAGCTTTCTTT.

V and J are TRBV5-6 and TRBJ2-5; a weak D match, TRBD1 (5 bases). CDR1 is SGHDT and CDR2 is YYEEEE in the germline V gene. This CDR3 contains 13 residues. The V and J ends lost 4 bases and 4 bases respectively, with 11 bases between them. CDR3 DNA: TGTGCCAGCAGCCCGGACATCCGAGAGACCCAGTACTTC. It codes for CASSPDIRETQYF.

V is TRBV11-2 and J is TRBJ1-2, with 10 nucleotides matching TRBD1. The germline CDR1 and CDR2 sequences are SGHAT and FQNNGV. This CDR3 spans 15 amino acids. The V segment lost 5 bases and the J segment 6 bases; nucleotides outside the gene matches: 9. The CDR3 nucleotides are TGTGCCAGCAGCCCCCTGACCGGGACAGGGGATGGCTACACCTTC. Its protein product is CASSPLTGTGDGYTF.

The genes are TRBV10-1 and TRBJ1-2; tentative D call: TRBD1 (5 bases). The CDR3 is made up of 13 amino acids. The germline V gene has CDR1 WNHNN and CDR2 SYGVQD (reference sequence). V was clipped by 5 bases and J by 4 bases, with 11 bases between them. The chain's CDR3 is CASSPDRSYGYTF. The CDR3 DNA sequence: TGCGCCAGCAGTCCTGACAGATCCTATGGCTACACCTTC.

V and J are TRBV7-8 and TRBJ2-1; D gene unclear. The CDR3 sequence is 15 residues long. The V and J ends lost 3 bases and 6 bases respectively, with 15 bases between them. Germline loops: CDR1 SGHVS, CDR2 FQNEAQ. The CDR3 DNA reads as TGTGCCAGCAGCTTCGACGGCCAGGCATTCAATGAGCAGTTCTTC. Translation: CASSFDGQAFNEQFF.

This clone has more than one count but fewer than ten. This CDR3 is also generated by other DNA sequences in the sample. The chain joins TRBV19 to TRBJ2-7; 9 positions agree with TRBD1. Germline lookup yields CDR1 LNHDA and CDR2 SQIVND (reference sequence). The CDR3 length is 15 residues. The ends lost 4 bases at V and 4 bases at J; junction bases unmatched: 8. CDR3 loop: CASSTLGTGLYEQYF. CDR3 DNA sequence: TGTGCCAGTAGTACGCTCGGGACAGGGTTGTACGAGCAGTACTTC. The whole variable domain, filled in from reference TRBV19 and TRBJ2-7, reads DGGITQSPKYLFRKEGQNVTLSCEQNLNHDAMYWYRQDPGQGLRLIYYSQIVNDFQKGDIAEGYSVSREKKESFPLTVTSAQKNPTAFYLCASSTLGTGLYEQYFGPGTRLTVT.

Note on this clone: This may come from a read error, since a much larger clone is one base off. The rearrangement uses TRBV2 and TRBJ2-2; D ambiguous. Germline V gene lookup returns CDR1 SNHLY and CDR2 FYNNEI. The CDR3 totals 12 residues. V was shortened by 6 bases and J by 0 bases, with 2 bases between the two germline ends. For the CDR3, the DNA is TGTGCCAGCAGCGCGAACACCGGGGAGCTGTTTTTT. The encoded protein is CASSANTGELFF.

V gene TRBV2 combines with J gene TRBJ2-7; no clear D gene. V was cut by 4 bases and J by 3 bases, with 10 bases left in between. This CDR3 has 13 amino acids. Per the germline V gene, CDR1 is SNHLY and CDR2 is FYNNEI. For the CDR3, the DNA is TGTGCCAGCAGTGGCGACATTAGCTACGAGCAGTACTTC. As protein: CASSGDISYEQYF.

V is TRBV5-1 and J is TRBJ2-7; 8 bases are a match to TRBD2. V dropped 0 bases and J dropped 5; count of bases not matched to a gene: 7. Germline V gene sequence: CDR1 SGHRS, CDR2 YFSETQ. CDR3 length: 15 residues. CDR3 DNA sequence: TGCGCCAGCAGCTTGGGGGCTAGCGGGTCGCACGAGCAGTACTTC. Translating it yields CASSLGASGSHEQYF. Filled out from reference TRBV5-1 and TRBJ2-7, the complete variable domain reads KAGVTQTPRYLIKTRGQQVTLSCSPISGHRSVSWYQQTPGQGLQFLFEYFSETQRNKGNFPGRFSGRQFSNSRSEMNVSTLELGDSALYLCASSLGASGSHEQYFGPGTRLTVT.

The gene calls are TRBV6-6 and TRBJ1-3; 7 positions agree with TRBD1. V trimming: 11 bases; J trimming: 5 bases; junction bases outside the gene matches: 9. CDR3 length: 13 residues. CDR1 and CDR2 from the germline V gene are MNHNY and SVGAGI (reference sequence). CDR3 region: CAAQGGGRNTIYF. Written as DNA, the CDR3 is TGTGCCGCCCAGGGGGGTGGTAGAAACACCATATATTTT.

The rearrangement links TRBV5-1 to TRBJ1-3; D not certain. With 0 bases removed from V and 0 bases from J, the gap between germline ends came to 10 bases. The CDR3 is made up of 16 amino acids. Germline lookup yields CDR1 SGHRS and CDR2 YFSETQ. The CDR3 is CASSLGTGNSGNTIYF. As DNA, the CDR3 is TGCGCCAGCAGCTTGGGGACCGGGAACTCTGGAAACACCATATATTTT.

The genes are TRBV5-1 and TRBJ1-1, with TRBD1 as a possible D gene (5 bases). CDR1 is SGHRS, CDR2 YFSETQ, per germline. V was trimmed by 0 bases and J by 4 bases, leaving 7 bases between them. The CDR3 is 13 amino acids. CDR3 sequence: CASSLAGSTEAFF. CDR3 in DNA: TGCGCCAGCAGCTTGGCAGGGAGCACTGAAGCTTTCTTT. The variable domain in full, with the rest retrieved from reference TRBV5-1 and TRBJ1-1, is KAGVTQTPRYLIKTRGQQVTLSCSPISGHRSVSWYQQTPGQGLQFLFEYFSETQRNKGNFPGRFSGRQFSNSRSEMNVSTLELGDSALYLCASSLAGSTEAFFGQGTRLTVV.

The chain joins TRBV5-4 to TRBJ2-1; 8 positions match TRBD2. CDR1 and CDR2 (germline): SGHNT, YYREEE (reference sequence). The CDR3 extends over 17 amino acids. Germline trimming cut 3 bases from V and 4 bases from J; bases unmatched to any gene: 12. CDR3 nucleotides: TGTGCCAGCAGCTCCGGAGGAGTAGCGGGACCTTACAATGAGCAGTTCTTC. Amino acids: CASSSGGVAGPYNEQFF.

V gene TRBV6-4 combines with J gene TRBJ2-1; 10 nucleotides agree with TRBD2. The CDR3 has 15 amino acids. V shed 0 bases and J 10 bases; nucleotides not matched to a gene: 6. In germline, CDR1 is MRHNA, CDR2 SNTAGT. CDR3 nucleotide sequence: TGTGCCAGCAGTGACTCAAGCGGGAGGGGCGCCGAGCAGTTCTTC. Translation gives CASSDSSGRGAEQFF.

The V and J genes are TRBV28 and TRBJ2-2, with 7 bases aligning to TRBD1. V gave up 8 bases and J gave up 5 bases; unmatched junction bases: 8. CDR1 is MDHEN, CDR2 SYDVKM, per germline. This CDR3 spans 14 amino acids. DNA of the CDR3: TGTGCCAGCTACTCCGGGACAGAAACCGGGGAGCTGTTTTTT. Amino acid sequence: CASYSGTETGELFF.

This clone was observed a few times. CDR3 bases: TGTGCCAGCAGCGTAGGGGTTCCCGCCTACAATGAGCAGTTCTTC. This translates into CASSVGVPAYNEQFF. This chain uses TRBV9 with TRBJ2-1, with D uncertain. The germline V and J ends were trimmed by 0 bases and 2 bases, with 9 bases remaining between them. Germline V CDR1 and CDR2: SGDLS, YYNGEE. CDR3 size: 15 residues.

CDR3 sequence (DNA): TGTGCCAGCAGCTTAGAGAGGCCCAGCAGGAGTGAGCAGTTCTTC. Its protein is CASSLERPSRSEQFF. The chain uses TRBV11-2 and TRBJ2-1; no definite D call. Germline lookup yields CDR1 SGHAT and CDR2 FQNNGV. The CDR3 has 15 amino acids. The V end lost 0 bases, the J end lost 9 bases, and 15 bases lay between the germline ends.

The gene calls are TRBV7-8 and TRBJ1-1, with 7 positions matching TRBD1. CDR3 length: 16 amino acids. V lost 4 bases to trimming and J lost 7 bases; unmatched junction nucleotides: 15. Germline V gene data show CDR1 as SGHVS and CDR2 as FQNEAQ. As DNA, the CDR3 is TGTGCCAGCAGCTCCTCAATTAGGGGGCGGGGAAATGAAGCTTTCTTT. It specifies CASSSSIRGRGNEAFF.

The rearrangement uses TRBV5-8 and TRBJ2-3, with 10 bases aligning to TRBD2. V trimming: 1 base; J trimming: 0 bases; junction bases outside the gene matches: 5. Germline CDR1 reads SGHTS; CDR2 reads YDEGEE. There are 17 residues in the CDR3. The CDR3 region has the DNA TGTGCCAGCAGCTTGCCCGGGACTAGCGTAAGCACAGATACGCAGTATTTT. Translating it yields CASSLPGTSVSTDTQYF.

The chain has TRBV13 and TRBJ1-2, with D unresolved. Between the trimmed V and J ends, which lost 1 base and 3 bases, there was a span of 6 bases. The CDR3 sequence is 13 residues long. Looked up from germline, CDR1 is PRHDT and CDR2 is FYEKMQ (reference sequence). In DNA form, the CDR3 reads TGTGCCAGCAGCTTAGAAAGGCACTATGGCTACACCTTC. Its translation is CASSLERHYGYTF.

The V gene is TRBV10-3, the J gene TRBJ2-3, with 9 bases matching TRBD1. This CDR3 contains 13 residues. Germline-derived CDR1 and CDR2 are ENHRY and SYGVKD. J was trimmed by 6 bases and V by 10 bases; bases with no gene match: 8. This chain's CDR3 is CATGTGIGDTQYF. The CDR3 coding sequence is TGTGCCACCGGGACAGGGATAGGGGATACGCAGTATTTT.

V and J are TRBV7-8 and TRBJ2-7; D gene ambiguous. Trimming shortened V by 3 bases and J by 6 bases, and 6 bases separated the two germline ends. The CDR3 is made up of 11 amino acids. Looked up from germline, CDR1 is SGHVS and CDR2 is FQNEAQ. Here the CDR3 reads CASSFMVEQYF. The DNA for the CDR3 is TGTGCCAGCAGCTTTATGGTCGAGCAGTACTTC.

This clone came up a few times. One end of the junction is discordant with germline, which a read error may explain. The chain is built from TRBV4-1 and TRBJ1-1, with TRBD1 matching over 7 bases. Germline lookup yields CDR1 MGHRA and CDR2 YSYEKL. CDR3 size: 14 residues. The CDR3 DNA reads TGCGCCAGCAGCCAAGGAGAGGGGGCAGTTCGCTCGATCTTT. This translates into CASSQGEGAVRSIF.

This clone was observed a few times. This sequence joins TRBV28 and TRBJ1-3; D ambiguous. CDR3 length equals 13 residues. Germline loops: CDR1 MDHEN, CDR2 SYDVKM. V lost 5 bases, J lost 5 bases, and 10 bases lay in between. The CDR3, as DNA: TGTGCCAGCAGTGAGAAATCCAGAAACACCATATATTTT. This codes for CASSEKSRNTIYF.

The chain recombines TRBV19 with TRBJ1-2; D remains unclear. Trimming took off 2 bases at V and 4 bases at J, with 8 bases between the two ends. This CDR3 has 13 residues. The germline gives CDR1 LNHDA, CDR2 SQIVND (reference sequence). Here the CDR3 DNA reads TGTGCCAGTAGTATATCTGGGATCTATGGCTACACCTTC. Translating gives CASSISGIYGYTF. The entire variable domain, with the rest obtained from reference TRBV19 and TRBJ1-2, is as follows: DGGITQSPKYLFRKEGQNVTLSCEQNLNHDAMYWYRQDPGQGLRLIYYSQIVNDFQKGDIAEGYSVSREKKESFPLTVTSAQKNPTAFYLCASSISGIYGYTFGSGTRLTVV.

This clone was detected only once. This sequence joins TRBV19 and TRBJ1-2; 10 nucleotides agree with TRBD1. From germline, CDR1 is LNHDA and CDR2 SQIVND (reference sequence). Germline trimming cut 3 bases from V and 6 bases from J; bases unmatched to any gene: 1. The CDR3 has 13 amino acids. For the CDR3, the DNA is TGTGCCAGTAGTATCGGACAGGGGGATGGCTACACCTTC. Translation: CASSIGQGDGYTF.

The CDR3 DNA reads TGTGCCAGCATCCGGACCCGCGATCAGCCCCAGCATTTT. It codes for CASIRTRDQPQHF. The chain recombines TRBV2 with TRBJ1-5; the D is unclear. V was pared by 7 bases and J by 5 bases, with 12 bases between. The CDR3 has 13 amino acids. Germline V gives CDR1 SNHLY, CDR2 FYNNEI.